This T cell receptor (beta chain) emerged from a study of shared clonotypes between healthy human individuals. About the research overall: Per donor, CD8 memory used one plate, CD8 naive used two, CD4 memory used three and CD4 naive used three.

Free of recent acute infections or vaccinations, the donors were healthy HIV-negative adults. It was into CD45RA+ naive and CD45RA-negative memory subsets that the CD4+ cells were split. The V end was cut by 3 bases, the J end by 2 bases, with 11 bases between. Germline assignment: CDR1 MDHEN and CDR2 SYDVKM. The CDR3 extends over 15 amino acids. The method was immunoSEQ multiplex PCR; TCRdb's version includes in-frame clones alone and lacks a portion of them. Of over a million clones detected, approximately 98.5% appear once; the ten largest clones hold under 0.45%. Sequenced: naive CD4+ T cells sorted from blood. Subset noted: CD45RA+ positively selected. The chain is built from TRBV28 and TRBJ2-1; weak D call: TRBD2 (5 bases). The receptor was isolated from a man between 25 and 39 years old in good health. CDR3 coding DNA: TGTGCCAGCAGTTTCGGCGGGCCCGCCTACAATGAGCAGTTCTTC. Translating gives CASSFGGPAYNEQFF.